This T cell receptor (beta chain) was sequenced in a study of blood T cell repertoires in COVID-19. About the study: The origin of the acute and convalescent COVID-19 samples was the United States, Italy and Spain.

Turning to this clone: Other DNA sequences in this specimen translate into the identical CDR3.

Participants were aged about 18 to 89 years from some 24 US areas. Cohorts were based on clinical histories the participants reported. Germline lookup yields CDR1 GTSNPN and CDR2 SVGIG (reference sequence). CDR3 size: 13 residues. Unmatched junction bases numbered 1, after V lost 0 bases and J lost 4 bases. Measured with immunoSEQ multiplex PCR; TCRdb has only the in-frame clones, and not every one. The sample holds 200,000 to 250,000 clones, 83% seen once. This clonotype was sampled from a woman aged 45-60 years who had been exposed to COVID-19. Sequenced material: PBMCs or T cells enriched from blood (not recorded which). This chain joins TRBV30 and TRBJ1-2, with 8 bases matching TRBD1. DNA of the CDR3: TGTGCCTGGAGTGTCGGGACAGGCTATGGCTACACCTTC. Protein product: CAWSVGTGYGYTF.